What follows is one TCR beta chain and its context. This record comes from a study of blood T cell repertoires in COVID-19. Sequencing was performed with immunoSEQ multiplex PCR; in TCRdb, only in-frame clones are kept and a portion is missing. Here the sample spans roughly 400,000 clones, roughly 91% being singletons. The sequence came from a woman younger than 45 who had recovered from COVID-19. The sample taken for sequencing was PBMCs or T cells enriched from blood (not recorded which).

CDR3 amino acids: CASSSRTSSNEQFF. The CDR3 region has the DNA TGTGCCAGCAGCTCCCGGACTAGTTCCAATGAGCAGTTCTTC. This chain uses TRBV13 with TRBJ2-1; 7 bases align to TRBD2. With 4 bases clipped from V and 6 bases from J, the junction kept 6 bases outside the gene matches. The CDR3 loop spans 14 amino acids. Germline V CDR1 and CDR2: PRHDT, FYEKMQ (reference sequence).